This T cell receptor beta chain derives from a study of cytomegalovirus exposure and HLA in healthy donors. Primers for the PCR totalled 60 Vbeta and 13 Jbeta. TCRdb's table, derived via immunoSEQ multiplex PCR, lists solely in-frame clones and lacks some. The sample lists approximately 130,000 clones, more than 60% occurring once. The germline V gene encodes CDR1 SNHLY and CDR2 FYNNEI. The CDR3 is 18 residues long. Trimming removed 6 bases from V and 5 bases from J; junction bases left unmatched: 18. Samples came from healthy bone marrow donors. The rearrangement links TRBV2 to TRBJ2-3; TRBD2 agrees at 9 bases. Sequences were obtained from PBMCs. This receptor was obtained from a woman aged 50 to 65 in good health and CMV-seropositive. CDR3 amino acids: CASSPPIFRGRAQDTQYF. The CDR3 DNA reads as TGTGCCAGCAGCCCCCCAATCTTCCGCGGGAGGGCCCAAGATACGCAGTATTTT.